The T cell receptor beta chain described here comes from a study of blood T cells in healthy people across ages. On the study more broadly: Template-switching capture recovered about one barcoded beta molecule per two T cells. Study-wide points: Unsorted PBMCs blocked a conclusive comparison of naive and antigen-experienced cells.

Then a second PCR, running about 7 to 11 cycles, was carried out with a sample-barcoded 5' primer and a J-beta primer mix. A tag from a template-switch adaptor with 12 random nucleotides marked each cDNA molecule. TCRdb recomputed calls from the 5' RACE reads with MiXCR, one row per CDR3 protein. The profile shows about 1,000,000 distinct CDR3 sequences, 35% to 50% of them singletons. V dropped 5 bases and J dropped 3 bases, with 19 bases sitting between them. CDR1 is SGHTA and CDR2 is FQGNSA in the germline V gene. The CDR3 is made up of 16 amino acids. Each sample had at least 7 million PBMCs isolated. Note on this clonotype: What it binds is not known.

The source is a woman aged 55-70 years in good health. The chain is built from TRBV7-2 and TRBJ1-2; no definite D call. The material sequenced was blood. The CDR3 reads CASSTDPAIADYGYTF. The DNA for the CDR3 is TGTGCCAGCAGCACGGACCCCGCTATAGCCGACTATGGCTACACCTTC.